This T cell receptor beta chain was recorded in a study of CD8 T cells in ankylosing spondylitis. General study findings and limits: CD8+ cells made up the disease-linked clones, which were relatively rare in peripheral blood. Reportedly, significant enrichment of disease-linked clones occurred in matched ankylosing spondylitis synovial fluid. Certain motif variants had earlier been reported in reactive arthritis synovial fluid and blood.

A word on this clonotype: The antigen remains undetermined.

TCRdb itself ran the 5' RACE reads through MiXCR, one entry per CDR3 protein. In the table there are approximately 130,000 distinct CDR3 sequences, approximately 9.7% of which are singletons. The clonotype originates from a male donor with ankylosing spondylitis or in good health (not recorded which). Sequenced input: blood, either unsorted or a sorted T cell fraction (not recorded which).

CDR3 coding DNA: TGCAGCCCCGGTTACAGCGGGAGGGGGAGTGAGCAGTTCTTC. As protein: CSPGYSGRGSEQFF. V gene TRBV29-1 combines with J gene TRBJ2-1, with TRBD2 identical over 10 bases. The germline V gene has CDR1 SQVTM and CDR2 ANQGSEA. CDR3 size: 14 residues. V lost 8 bases, J lost 9 bases, and 13 bases stayed unmatched.